These 22 T cell receptor beta chains were all obtained from the same sample, sequenced in a study of cytomegalovirus exposure and HLA in healthy donors. PCR employed 60 Vbeta and 13 Jbeta primers. Assay used: immunoSEQ multiplex PCR; TCRdb lists only in-frame clones, some missing. The table includes some 140,000 clones, around three quarters detected once. The sequenced material came from PBMCs. These receptors came from a man between 35 and 55 years old in good health and CMV-seronegative.

This CDR3 reads CASSLRSQGSSYSNQPQHF. DNA for the CDR3: TGTGCCAGCAGTTTAAGAAGTCAGGGCTCTTCGTATAGCAATCAGCCCCAGCATTTT. This sequence joins TRBV27 and TRBJ1-5, with a weak D call TRBD1 (5 bases). V shed 2 bases and J shed 0 bases, with 20 bases lying between them. Germline V CDR1 and CDR2: MNHEY, SMNVEV (reference sequence). This CDR3 contains 19 residues.

This clone was counted a few times. This sequence joins TRBV4-1 and TRBJ1-3; D remains ambiguous. Between the trimmed V and J ends, which lost 10 bases and 9 bases, there was a span of 13 bases. This CDR3 comprises 11 residues. The germline V gene encodes CDR1 MGHRA and CDR2 YSYEKL. CDR3 nucleotide sequence: TGCGCCACCACTAACGGAGGCACCATATATTTT. It yields the protein CATTNGGTIYF.

The V gene is TRBV11-3, the J gene TRBJ1-6, with D perhaps matching TRBD1 (5 bases). The CDR3 loop spans 15 amino acids. V lost 4 bases and J lost 4, with 11 bases in between. CDR1 and CDR2 from the germline V gene are SGHNT and YENEEA. CDR3 sequence reads: CASSWTSSYNSPLHF. The CDR3 DNA follows: TGTGCCAGCAGCTGGACAAGTTCTTATAATTCACCCCTCCACTTT.

The chain employs TRBV7-3 and TRBJ1-2; 11 bases are a match to TRBD1. Germline V CDR1 and CDR2: SGHTA, FQGTGA. The trim removed 5 bases at V and 7 bases at J, leaving 6 bases unmatched. This CDR3 is built from 14 residues. The CDR3 here is CASSRGQGAGGYTF. The CDR3 DNA reads as TGTGCCAGCAGCCGCGGACAGGGGGCTGGTGGCTACACCTTC.

V usage is TRBV7-9 and J usage is TRBJ2-5; TRBD1 is a possible D gene (5 bases). CDR3 length: 14 residues. The V and J ends lost 0 bases and 3 bases respectively, with 8 bases between them. CDR1 is SEHNR, CDR2 FQNEAQ, per germline (reference sequence). CDR3 DNA: TGTGCCAGCAGCTTAGCAGGCAGGGAAGAGACCCAGTACTTC. Its translation is CASSLAGREETQYF.

This rearrangement joins TRBV5-6 to TRBJ1-1; tentatively, D is TRBD1 (6 bases). The germline V and J ends were trimmed by 0 bases and 5 bases, with 14 bases remaining between them. Germline V gene sequence: CDR1 SGHDT, CDR2 YYEEEE. CDR3 length equals 15 residues. DNA of the CDR3: TGTGCCAGCAGCTTGGCCGCGGGGGGCGGGACTGAAGCTTTCTTT. It translates to CASSLAAGGGTEAFF.

The V call is TRBV7-2, the J call TRBJ2-7; TRBD1 matches at 7 bases. The V segment lost 6 bases and the J segment 3 bases; nucleotides outside the gene matches: 8. Per the germline V gene, CDR1 is SGHTA and CDR2 is FQGNSA. The CDR3 contains 14 residues. The chain's CDR3 is CASRSHRGSYEQYF. The CDR3 DNA reads TGTGCCAGCAGGTCCCACAGGGGAAGCTACGAGCAGTACTTC.

The CDR3 nucleotides read TGTGCCAGCTCACCCGGGCCAGGGGGCGACTATGGCTACACCTTC. It translates to CASSPGPGGDYGYTF. The chain employs TRBV18 and TRBJ1-2; 8 positions match TRBD1. After removal of 3 bases from V and 3 bases from J, the junction contained 6 bases not matched to a gene. The CDR3 has 15 residues. Germline lookup yields CDR1 KGHSH and CDR2 LQKENI. The whole variable domain, filled in from reference TRBV18 and TRBJ1-2, reads NAGVMQNPRHLVRRRGQEARLRCSPMKGHSHVYWYRQLPEEGLKFMVYLQKENIIDESGMPKERFSAEFPKEGPSILRIQQVVRGDSAAYFCASSPGPGGDYGYTFGSGTRLTVV.

The chain has TRBV29-1 and TRBJ2-7; 7 bases fit TRBD1. With V trimmed by 6 bases and J by 0 bases, 5 bases remained unmatched. The CDR3 length is 13 residues. Germline values: CDR1 SQVTM, CDR2 ANQGSEA. This CDR3 reads CSVQQGSSYEQYF. CDR3 nucleotide sequence: TGCAGCGTCCAACAGGGGTCCTCCTACGAGCAGTACTTC.

V gene TRBV28 combines with J gene TRBJ2-1; TRBD2 matches at 7 bases. Germline V gene lookup returns CDR1 MDHEN and CDR2 SYDVKM. V shed 5 bases, J shed 9 bases, and the junction held 13 bases outside the gene matches. The length of the CDR3 is 15 residues. The CDR3, as DNA: TGTGCCAGCAGTATCCAGGGCGCGGGAGTCGGTGAGCAGTTCTTC. Its protein is CASSIQGAGVGEQFF.

The V and J genes are TRBV30 and TRBJ1-2; 10 bases are a match to TRBD1. Trimming took 4 bases from V and 7 from J; bases not matched to a gene: 6. This CDR3 contains 13 residues. CDR1 is GTSNPN, CDR2 SVGIG, per germline (reference sequence). CDR3 in DNA: TGTGCCTGGACCGGGACAGGGGTTACTGGCTACACCTTC. Encoded protein: CAWTGTGVTGYTF.

The rearrangement uses TRBV19 and TRBJ2-7; D possibly corresponds to TRBD2 (6 bases). Germline loops: CDR1 LNHDA, CDR2 SQIVND (reference sequence). V was pared by 2 bases and J by 3 bases, with 11 bases between. The CDR3 is 14 residues long. This CDR3 reads CASSIMVGGYEQYF. The DNA for the CDR3 is TGTGCCAGTAGTATAATGGTGGGGGGCTACGAGCAGTACTTC. The whole variable domain, remainder taken from reference TRBV19 and TRBJ2-7, is DGGITQSPKYLFRKEGQNVTLSCEQNLNHDAMYWYRQDPGQGLRLIYYSQIVNDFQKGDIAEGYSVSREKKESFPLTVTSAQKNPTAFYLCASSIMVGGYEQYFGPGTRLTVT.

This clone was recorded a few times. The chain uses TRBV30 and TRBJ1-1; D is possibly TRBD1 (5 bases). This CDR3 has 12 amino acids. Germline values: CDR1 GTSNPN, CDR2 SVGIG (reference sequence). V dropped 3 bases and J dropped 4 bases, with 9 bases sitting between them. The CDR3 DNA sequence: TGTGCCTGGAGGGGGGGGAGCACTGAAGCTTTCTTT. It translates to CAWRGGSTEAFF.

The J gene is TRBJ2-3, the V gene TRBV4-2, with 7 bases that match TRBD2. With V trimmed by 4 bases and J by 4 bases, 11 bases remained unmatched. From germline, CDR1 is LGHNA and CDR2 YNFKEQ. The CDR3 consists of 16 residues. The CDR3 sequence: CASSRDIAGGADTQYF. In nucleotides, the CDR3 is TGTGCCAGCAGCCGAGACATAGCGGGCGGCGCAGATACGCAGTATTTT.

The V call is TRBV7-3, the J call TRBJ2-1; 16 bases match TRBD2. Germline assignment: CDR1 SGHTA and CDR2 FQGTGA. V dropped 1 base and J dropped 8; count of bases not matched to a gene: 2. The CDR3 extends over 16 amino acids. The CDR3 region has the DNA TGTGCCAGCAGCTTAATGGGACTAGCGGGGGGGTATGAGCAGTTCTTC. This encodes CASSLMGLAGGYEQFF. Based on the CDR3 plus reference TRBV7-3 and TRBJ2-1, the full variable domain is GAGVSQTPSNKVTEKGKYVELRCDPISGHTALYWYRQSLGQGPEFLIYFQGTGAADDSGLPNDRFFAVRPEGSVSTLKIQRTERGDSAVYLCASSLMGLAGGYEQFFGPGTRLTVL.

J is TRBJ1-2 and V is TRBV5-4, with a possible D match to TRBD1 (6 bases). The V end lost 6 bases, the J end lost 0 bases, and 15 bases lay between the germline ends. CDR1 is SGHNT, CDR2 YYREEE, per germline (reference sequence). The CDR3 runs 15 residues. CDR3 sequence: CASTLGRGTNYGYTF. DNA of the CDR3: TGTGCCAGCACCCTCGGCAGGGGTACTAACTATGGCTACACCTTC.

The V gene is TRBV30, the J gene TRBJ1-2; maybe TRBD1 (5 bases). Germline V lookup: CDR1 GTSNPN, CDR2 SVGIG (reference sequence). The length of the CDR3 is 13 residues. Trimming shortened V by 4 bases and J by 1 base, and 10 bases separated the two germline ends. CDR3 in DNA: TGTGCCTGGACAGGGCTTCTTAACTATGGCTACACCTTC. Translated: CAWTGLLNYGYTF.

This clone was recorded once. This sequence joins TRBV29-1 and TRBJ1-5; TRBD1 agrees at 10 bases. The germline gives CDR1 SQVTM, CDR2 ANQGSEA. V lost 4 bases to trimming and J lost 3 bases; unmatched junction nucleotides: 6. This CDR3 contains 15 residues. CDR3 protein: CSVVDRGPPNQPQHF. In nucleotides, the CDR3 is TGCAGCGTTGTAGACAGGGGGCCCCCCAATCAGCCCCAGCATTTT.

The chain is built from TRBV5-6 and TRBJ2-1; 10 positions agree with TRBD2. V was pared by 4 bases and J by 7 bases, with 8 bases of the junction left unmatched. This CDR3 is built from 15 residues. Germline CDR1 reads SGHDT; CDR2 reads YYEEEE. The CDR3 coding sequence is TGTGCCAGCAGCCTGGTAGCGGGGGGATGGAATGAGCAGTTCTTC. It codes for CASSLVAGGWNEQFF.

This chain joins TRBV5-1 and TRBJ2-1; 12 bases agree with TRBD1. Trimming removed 5 bases from V and 3 bases from J; junction bases left unmatched: 15. Germline lookup yields CDR1 SGHRS and CDR2 YFSETQ. This CDR3 contains 19 residues. The CDR3 reads CASSYQGVGQGAYYNEQFF. DNA for the CDR3: TGCGCCAGCAGTTACCAGGGGGTGGGACAGGGGGCCTACTACAATGAGCAGTTCTTC.

This clone was detected once. The gene calls are TRBV6-5 and TRBJ1-1; 10 nucleotides line up with TRBD1. The J segment lost 11 bases and the V segment lost 0 bases, leaving 12 bases of the junction unmatched. The germline V gene encodes CDR1 MNHEY and CDR2 SVGAGI. The CDR3 sequence is 16 residues long. This chain's CDR3 is CASSYSTTGTGAGAFF. Here the CDR3 DNA reads TGTGCCAGCAGTTACTCTACGACCGGGACAGGGGCGGGTGCTTTCTTT.

The CDR3 DNA reads TGTGCCAGCAGCTCAGGAGGCCCCGAGACCCAGTACTTC. Protein: CASSSGGPETQYF. This chain joins TRBV11-3 and TRBJ2-5, with D possibly TRBD2 on 5 matching bases. Germline V gives CDR1 SGHNT, CDR2 YENEEA. The CDR3 length is 13 residues. The germline V and J ends were trimmed by 4 bases and 5 bases, with 11 bases remaining between them.